The clone carrying this TCR beta chain was observed a few times. As yet, its antigen is unknown. The same CDR3 also results from other DNA sequences found in this sample. This sample is drawn from a study of graft-versus-host responses after intestinal transplantation. V lost 8 bases, J lost 4 bases, and 3 bases stayed unmatched. Looked up from germline, CDR1 is LNHDA and CDR2 is SQIVND (reference sequence). The CDR3 has 12 residues. Study-level findings and limits: GvH clonotypes were identified within recipient marrow, with a subset emerging first in ileum or blood.

Assay used: immunoSEQ multiplex PCR; TCRdb lists only in-frame clones, some missing. This table has 100,000 to 120,000 clones, 93% appearing once. The sequenced sample was unstimulated CD8+ T cells sorted from spleen or lymph node cells, obtained before intestinal transplant. The source of this sequence is a human donor who received an intestinal transplant. V usage is TRBV19 and J usage is TRBJ1-1; 8 bases align to TRBD1. CDR3 DNA sequence: TGTGCCAGTCGGCAGGGGGCCACTGAAGCTTTCTTT. Its protein product is CASRQGATEAFF.